This is a list of T cell receptor beta chains from one sample in a study of T cell repertoires in cytomegalovirus infection. No antigen has been identified for these receptors. One entry per CDR3 protein results from TCRdb running MiXCR on the reads. The data contain under 450,000 distinct CDR3 sequences, about 35% of them singletons. The material was cultured PBMCs, obtained from culture after CMV antigen stimulation. These TCRs come from a human donor in good health (CMV status not recorded). Some clones in this sample may be carry-over from other donors' samples. The CDR3 runs from the conserved cysteine through the conserved F or W. The D gene is left open where the match is weak. Size is omitted from some rows. Given values are once, few, many or a class for expanded clones.

D,size,V,J,CDR3,DNA
.,.,TRBV14,TRBJ2-3,CASSQLTGPDTQYF,TGTGCCAGCAGCCAACTGACAGGCCCAGATACGCAGTATTTT
.,few,TRBV9,TRBJ2-1,CASSPQQGGRRRYNEQFF,TGTGCCAGCAGCCCCCAGCAGGGCGGCAGGCGCAGGTACAATGAGCAGTTCTTC
TRBD2,.,TRBV20-1,TRBJ2-7,CSAKRSSGISPYEQYF,TGCAGTGCCAAACGTTCTAGCGGGATTTCCCCCTACGAGCAGTACTTC
.,.,TRBV7-4,TRBJ2-3,CASSPLLEATDTQYF,TGTGCCAGCAGTCCACTTCTGGAAGCCACAGATACGCAGTATTTT
TRBD1,.,TRBV20-1,TRBJ1-1,CSAQTGAGTEAFF,TGCAGTGCACAGACAGGGGCCGGCACTGAAGCTTTCTTT
TRBD1,once,TRBV28,TRBJ1-1,CASSYATGAEAFF,TGTGCCAGCAGTTACGCGACAGGGGCTGAAGCTTTCTTT
.,few,TRBV4-1,TRBJ2-1,CASSLERDPLLGEQFF,TGCGCCAGCAGCCTAGAGAGGGACCCGTTGCTTGGGGAGCAGTTCTTC
.,.,TRBV30,TRBJ2-3,CAWSVRGSGDTQYF,TGTGCCTGGAGTGTTCGGGGTTCGGGAGATACGCAGTATTTT
.,.,TRBV7-6,TRBJ2-3,CASSSGLYQDTQYF,TGTGCCAGCAGCTCGGGACTGTATCAAGATACGCAGTATTTT
.,many,TRBV7-2,TRBJ2-1,CASSEASGNEQFF,TGTGCCAGCAGCGAGGCTTCGGGGAATGAGCAGTTCTTC
TRBD2,.,TRBV10-1,TRBJ2-1,CASSEVSGGSYNEQFF,TGCGCCAGCAGTGAAGTTAGCGGGGGCTCCTACAATGAGCAGTTCTTC
.,many,TRBV7-7,TRBJ2-2,CASSLAPQANTGELFF,TGTGCCAGCAGCTTGGCTCCTCAAGCGAACACCGGGGAGCTGTTTTTT
.,many,TRBV7-2,TRBJ2-1,CASSLFKAREAVEQFF,TGTGCCAGCAGCTTATTTAAGGCGAGGGAGGCGGTTGAGCAGTTCTTC
.,.,TRBV20-1,TRBJ1-4,CSAREEKKLFF,TGCAGTGCTAGAGAAGAGAAAAAACTGTTTTTT
TRBD2,few,TRBV29-1,TRBJ2-2,CSAGLAGGAGGELFF,TGCAGCGCCGGACTAGCGGGAGGTGCCGGCGGGGAGCTGTTTTTT
.,.,TRBV7-4,TRBJ2-1,CASSLEIPEQFF,TGTGCCAGCAGCTTAGAAATCCCAGAGCAGTTCTTC
.,.,TRBV11-2,TRBJ2-7,CASSGQQGSYEQYF,TGTGCCAGCAGCGGACAACAGGGCTCCTACGAGCAGTACTTC